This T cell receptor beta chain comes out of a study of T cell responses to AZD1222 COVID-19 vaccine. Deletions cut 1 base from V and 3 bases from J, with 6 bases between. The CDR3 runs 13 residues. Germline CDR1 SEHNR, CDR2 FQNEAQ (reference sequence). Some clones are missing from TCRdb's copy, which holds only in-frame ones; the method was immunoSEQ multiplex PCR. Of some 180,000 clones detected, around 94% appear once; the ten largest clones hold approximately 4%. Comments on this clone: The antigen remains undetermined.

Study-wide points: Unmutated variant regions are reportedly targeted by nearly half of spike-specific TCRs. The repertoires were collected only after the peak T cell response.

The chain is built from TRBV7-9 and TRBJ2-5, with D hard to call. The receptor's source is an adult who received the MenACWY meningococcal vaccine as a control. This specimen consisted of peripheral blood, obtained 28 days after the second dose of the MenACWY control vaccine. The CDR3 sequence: CASSLVTEETQYF. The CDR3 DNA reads TGTGCCAGCAGCTTAGTAACTGAAGAGACCCAGTACTTC.